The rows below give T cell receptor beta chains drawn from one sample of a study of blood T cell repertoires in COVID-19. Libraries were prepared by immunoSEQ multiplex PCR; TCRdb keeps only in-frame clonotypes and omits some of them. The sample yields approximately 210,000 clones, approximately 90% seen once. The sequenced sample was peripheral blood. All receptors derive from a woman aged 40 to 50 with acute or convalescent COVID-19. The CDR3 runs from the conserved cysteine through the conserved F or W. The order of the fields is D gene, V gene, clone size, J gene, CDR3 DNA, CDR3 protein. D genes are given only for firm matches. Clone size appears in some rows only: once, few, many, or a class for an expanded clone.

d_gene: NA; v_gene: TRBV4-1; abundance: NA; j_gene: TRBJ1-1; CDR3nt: TGCGCCAGCAGCCAAGTAGTGAGAGGGGAAGCTTTCTTT; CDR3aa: CASSQVVRGEAFF
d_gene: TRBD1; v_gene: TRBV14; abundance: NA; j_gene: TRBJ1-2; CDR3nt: TGTGCCAGCAGCCCCCCGGGACAGGGGACTTTCTATGGCTACACCTTC; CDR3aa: CASSPPGQGTFYGYTF
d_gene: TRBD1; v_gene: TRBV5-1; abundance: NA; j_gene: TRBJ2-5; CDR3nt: TGCGCCAGCAGCCAACAGGGGGCCCAAGAGACCCAGTACTTC; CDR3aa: CASSQQGAQETQYF
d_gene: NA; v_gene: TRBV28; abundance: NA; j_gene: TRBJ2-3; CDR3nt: TGTGCCAGCCAGAAACGGGGTAGCACAGATACGCAGTATTTT; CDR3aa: CASQKRGSTDTQYF
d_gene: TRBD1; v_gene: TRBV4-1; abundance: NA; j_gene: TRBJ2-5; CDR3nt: TGCGCCAGCAGCCTGGGACAGTTGGAGACCCAGTACTTC; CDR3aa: CASSLGQLETQYF
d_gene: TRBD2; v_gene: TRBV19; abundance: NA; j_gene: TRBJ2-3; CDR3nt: TGTGCCAGTAAACTAGAAGCGGGACCTAGCACAGATACGCAGTATTTT; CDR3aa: CASKLEAGPSTDTQYF
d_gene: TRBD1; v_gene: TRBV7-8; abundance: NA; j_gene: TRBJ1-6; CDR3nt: TGTGCCAGCAGCTTAGCACCAAACAGGGGCTCACCCCTCCACTTT; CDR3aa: CASSLAPNRGSPLHF
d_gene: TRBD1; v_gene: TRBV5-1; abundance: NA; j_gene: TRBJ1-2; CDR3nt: TGCGCCAGCAGCCTCGGACAGGGGAGGGATAACTATGGCTACACCTTC; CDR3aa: CASSLGQGRDNYGYTF
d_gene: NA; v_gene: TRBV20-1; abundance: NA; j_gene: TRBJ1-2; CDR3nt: TGCAGTGCTAGTAGGTCCACAGGGAATAGCTATGGCTACACCTTC; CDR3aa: CSASRSTGNSYGYTF
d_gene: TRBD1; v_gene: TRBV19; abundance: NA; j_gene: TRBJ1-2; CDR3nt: TGTGCCAGTAGTCCAACCGGGACAGCTAACTATGGCTACACCTTC; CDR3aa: CASSPTGTANYGYTF
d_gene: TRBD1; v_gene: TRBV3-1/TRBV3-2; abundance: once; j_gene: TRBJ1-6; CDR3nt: TGTGCCAGCAGCCTCGGGACAGCGAGGAATTCACCCCTCCACTTT; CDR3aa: CASSLGTARNSPLHF
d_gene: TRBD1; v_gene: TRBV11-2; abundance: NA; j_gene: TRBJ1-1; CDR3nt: TGTGCCAGCAGCTTAAGGACAGGGCTACGGGGGTTGATCACTGAAGCTTTCTTT; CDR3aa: CASSLRTGLRGLITEAFF
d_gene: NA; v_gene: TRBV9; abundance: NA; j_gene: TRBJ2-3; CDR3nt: TGTGCCAGCAGCCCCCTGGGCGGGGGCGCGGGAGATACGCAGTATTTT; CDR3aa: CASSPLGGGAGDTQYF
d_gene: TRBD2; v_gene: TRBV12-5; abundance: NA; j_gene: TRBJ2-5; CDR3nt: TGTGCTAGTGGTTTGCCCGGACTAGAAGAGACCCAGTACTTC; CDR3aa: CASGLPGLEETQYF
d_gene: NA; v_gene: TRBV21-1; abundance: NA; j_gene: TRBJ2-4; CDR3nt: TGTGCCAGCAGCAAAGGACACCCGGGGACCAAAAACATTCAGTACTTC; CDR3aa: CASSKGHPGTKNIQYF
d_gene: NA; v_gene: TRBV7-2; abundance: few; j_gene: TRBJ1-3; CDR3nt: TGTGCCAGCAGCTCTAGTCTAGGCTCTGGAAACACCATATATTTT; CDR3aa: CASSSSLGSGNTIYF
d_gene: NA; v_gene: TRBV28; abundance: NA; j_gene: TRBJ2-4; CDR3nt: TGTGCCAGCGACTCTAAGCTCGAAAACATTCAGTACTTC; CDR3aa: CASDSKLENIQYF
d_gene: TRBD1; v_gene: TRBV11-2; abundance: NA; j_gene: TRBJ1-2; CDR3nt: TGTGCCAGCAGCTTAGGGGACAGGGTTGGCTACACCTTC; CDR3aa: CASSLGDRVGYTF
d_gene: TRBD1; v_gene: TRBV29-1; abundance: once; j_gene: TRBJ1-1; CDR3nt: TGCAGCGTTGCCGGGACGGGACAGGGCAGCACTGAAGCTTTCTTT; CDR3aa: CSVAGTGQGSTEAFF